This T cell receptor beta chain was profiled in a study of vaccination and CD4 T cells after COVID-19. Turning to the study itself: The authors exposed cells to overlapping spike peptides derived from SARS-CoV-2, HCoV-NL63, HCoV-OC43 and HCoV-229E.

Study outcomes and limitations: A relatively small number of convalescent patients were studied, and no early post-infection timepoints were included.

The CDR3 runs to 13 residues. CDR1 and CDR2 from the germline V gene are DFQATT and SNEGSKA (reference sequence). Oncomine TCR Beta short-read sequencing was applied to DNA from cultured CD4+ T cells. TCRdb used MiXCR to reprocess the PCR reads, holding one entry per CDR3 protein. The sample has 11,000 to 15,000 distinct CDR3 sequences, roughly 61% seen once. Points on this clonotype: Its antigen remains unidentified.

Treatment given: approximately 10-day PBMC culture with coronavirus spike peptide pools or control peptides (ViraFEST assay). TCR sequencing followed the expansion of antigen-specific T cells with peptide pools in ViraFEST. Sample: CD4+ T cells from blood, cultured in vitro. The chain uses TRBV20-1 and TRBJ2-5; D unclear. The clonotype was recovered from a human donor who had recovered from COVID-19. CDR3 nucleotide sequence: TGCACCGCTATGTCTACGTACCAAGAGACCCAGTACTTC. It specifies CTAMSTYQETQYF.